The text below deals with one T cell receptor beta chain. The authors reverse transcribed all of the isolated RNA, so sequencing captured expressed TCRB transcripts. Using immunoSEQ multiplex PCR, the repertoire was profiled, and TCRdb retains in-frame clones only, with some absent. Of about 410,000 clones listed, approximately 15% are singletons. These data originate in a study of beta chain features in type 1 diabetes. The CDR3 is 13 residues long. Trimming pared 5 bases from V and 3 bases from J, leaving 9 bases between. Germline values: CDR1 MGHRA, CDR2 YSYEKL. Sequenced sample: naive CD4+ T cells from blood. This sequence was found in a man aged 25-45 years in good health. The V and J genes are TRBV4-1 and TRBJ2-3; D may be TRBD2 (6 bases). The CDR3 region is CASSGGTTDTQYF. The CDR3 DNA reads TGCGCCAGCAGCGGCGGGACTACAGATACGCAGTATTTT.